This T cell receptor beta chain stems from a study of OX40 agonist ivuxolimab in advanced cancers. Study at large: Averaging about 60 years in age, with a range of roughly 23 to 80, the cohort was approximately 87% male.

Study results and caveats: Patients who responded partially at 0.1-3.0 mg/kg showed clonal expansion ranking among the lowest. Some nonresponders likewise displayed low normalized T-cell clonal expansion.

A history of autoimmune disease or systemic immunosuppression excluded patients. The CDR3 sequence is 16 residues long. V shed 5 bases and J shed 0 bases, with 17 bases lying between them. Germline CDR1 and CDR2: SSHAT and FNYEAQ (reference sequence). Using immunoSEQ multiplex PCR, the repertoire was profiled, and TCRdb retains in-frame clones only, with some absent. The sample carries approximately 40,000 clones, approximately 82% recorded once. As concerns this clone: The antigen is unknown.

Sequenced material: CD4+ or CD8+ T cells sorted from blood, taken in a trial of the OX40 agonist ivuxolimab. J is TRBJ2-7 and V is TRBV7-7; the D gene is possibly TRBD1 (5 bases). The receptor's source is an adult with an advanced solid tumor such as melanoma, head and neck, liver or kidney cancer. For the CDR3, the DNA is TGTGCCAGCAGCCCCCTAATGGGGCCAAGCTCCTACGAGCAGTACTTC. This encodes CASSPLMGPSSYEQYF.